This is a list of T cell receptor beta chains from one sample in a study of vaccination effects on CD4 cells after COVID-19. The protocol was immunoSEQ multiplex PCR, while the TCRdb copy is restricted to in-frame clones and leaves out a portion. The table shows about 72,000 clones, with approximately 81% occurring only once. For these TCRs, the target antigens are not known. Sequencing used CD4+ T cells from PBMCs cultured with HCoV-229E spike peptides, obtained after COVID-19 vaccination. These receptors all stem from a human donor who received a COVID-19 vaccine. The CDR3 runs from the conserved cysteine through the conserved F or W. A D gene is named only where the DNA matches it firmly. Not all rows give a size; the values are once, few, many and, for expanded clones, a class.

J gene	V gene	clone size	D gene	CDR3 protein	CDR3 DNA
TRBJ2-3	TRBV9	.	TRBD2	CASSARGTGGDTDTQYF	TGTGCCAGCAGCGCCCGGGGTACGGGGGGGGACACAGATACGCAGTATTTT
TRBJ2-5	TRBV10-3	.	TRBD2	CAISAFGSEAGGVAETQYF	TGTGCCATCAGTGCATTTGGGTCGGAAGCGGGGGGCGTTGCAGAGACCCAGTACTTC
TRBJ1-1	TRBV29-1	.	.	CSARSGLNTEAFF	TGCAGCGCTCGGTCAGGTTTGAACACTGAAGCTTTCTTT
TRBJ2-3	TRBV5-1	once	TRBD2	CASSSRGGWSDTQYF	TGCGCCAGCAGCTCCCGGGGGGGCTGGTCAGATACGCAGTATTTT
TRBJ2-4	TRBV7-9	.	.	CASSSSRGLNIQYF	TGTGCCAGCAGCTCCTCGAGGGGGTTAAACATTCAGTACTTC
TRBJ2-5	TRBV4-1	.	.	CASSHHGTTQETQYF	TGCGCCAGCAGCCATCACGGGACAACCCAAGAGACCCAGTACTTC
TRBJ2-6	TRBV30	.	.	CAWSVPGGWASGANVLTF	TGTGCCTGGAGTGTACCTGGGGGCTGGGCGTCTGGGGCCAACGTCCTGACTTTC
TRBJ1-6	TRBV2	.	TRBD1	CASSERTGVIDSPLHF	TGTGCCAGCAGTGAGAGGACAGGGGTCATCGATTCACCCCTCCACTTT
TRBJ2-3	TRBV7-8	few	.	CASSRTHTQYF	TGTGCCAGCAGCCGAACCCATACGCAGTATTTT
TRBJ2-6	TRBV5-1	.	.	CASSLAAGANVLTF	TGCGCCAGCAGCTTGGCCGCTGGGGCCAACGTCCTGACTTTC
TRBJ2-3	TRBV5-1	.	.	CASSLPPVAGQPDTQYF	TGCGCCAGCAGCTTGCCTCCGGTGGCGGGGCAGCCAGATACGCAGTATTTT
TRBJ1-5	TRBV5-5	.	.	CASSLGYSNQPQHF	TGTGCCAGCAGCTTAGGCTACAGCAATCAGCCCCAGCATTTT
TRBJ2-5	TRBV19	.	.	CASSLTTGASETQYF	TGTGCCAGTAGTTTAACTACAGGAGCCTCGGAGACCCAGTACTTC
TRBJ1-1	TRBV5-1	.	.	CASSLVGDSDTEAFF	TGCGCCAGCAGCTTGGTCGGGGATTCTGACACTGAAGCTTTCTTT